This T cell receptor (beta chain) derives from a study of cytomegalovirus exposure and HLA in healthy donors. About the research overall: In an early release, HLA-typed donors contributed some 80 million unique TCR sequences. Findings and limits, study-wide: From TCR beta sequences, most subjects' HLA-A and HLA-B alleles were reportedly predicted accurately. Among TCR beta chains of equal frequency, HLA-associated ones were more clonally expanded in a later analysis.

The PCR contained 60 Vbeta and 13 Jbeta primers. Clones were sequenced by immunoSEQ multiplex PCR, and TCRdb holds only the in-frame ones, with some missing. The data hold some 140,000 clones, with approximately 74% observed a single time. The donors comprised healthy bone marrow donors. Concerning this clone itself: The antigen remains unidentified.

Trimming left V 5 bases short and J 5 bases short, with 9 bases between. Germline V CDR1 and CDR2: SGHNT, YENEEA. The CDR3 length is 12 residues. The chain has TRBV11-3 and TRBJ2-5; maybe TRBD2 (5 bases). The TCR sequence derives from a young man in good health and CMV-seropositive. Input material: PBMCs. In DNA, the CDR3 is TGTGCCAGCAGCCCCCGGGGTGAGACCCAGTACTTC. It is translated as CASSPRGETQYF.